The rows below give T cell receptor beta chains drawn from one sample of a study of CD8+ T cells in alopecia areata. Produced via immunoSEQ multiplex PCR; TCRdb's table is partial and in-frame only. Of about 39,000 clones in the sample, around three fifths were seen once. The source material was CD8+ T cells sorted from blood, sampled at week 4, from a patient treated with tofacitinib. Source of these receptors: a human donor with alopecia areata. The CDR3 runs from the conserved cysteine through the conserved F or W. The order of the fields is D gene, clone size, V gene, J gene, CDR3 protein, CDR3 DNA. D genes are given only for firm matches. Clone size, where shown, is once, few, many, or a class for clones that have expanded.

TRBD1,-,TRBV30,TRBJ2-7,CAWSPPRTGGVEQYF,TGTGCCTGGAGTCCCCCAAGGACAGGGGGCGTCGAGCAGTACTTC
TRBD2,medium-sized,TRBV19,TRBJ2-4,CASSIGLAGSDIQYF,TGTGCCAGTAGTATAGGACTAGCGGGGTCAGACATTCAGTACTTC
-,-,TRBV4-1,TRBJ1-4,CASSQILGRGREKLFF,TGCGCCAGCAGCCAAATCCTCGGGCGCGGACGGGAAAAACTGTTTTTT
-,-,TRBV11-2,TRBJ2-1,CASSLGGWQNEQFF,TGTGCCAGCAGCTTAGGAGGGTGGCAGAATGAGCAGTTCTTC
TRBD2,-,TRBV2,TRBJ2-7,CASGGRGAHEQYF,TGTGCCAGCGGGGGGAGGGGAGCCCACGAGCAGTACTTC
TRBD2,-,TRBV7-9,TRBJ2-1,CASSPSGGSSYNEQFF,TGTGCCAGCAGCCCTTCGGGGGGAAGCTCCTACAATGAGCAGTTCTTC
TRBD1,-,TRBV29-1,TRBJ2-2,CSVEDGAGGESGELFF,TGCAGCGTTGAAGATGGGGCAGGGGGCGAATCCGGGGAGCTGTTTTTT
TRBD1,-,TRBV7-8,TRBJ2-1,CASRTGQGYEQFF,TGTGCCAGCAGGACCGGACAGGGCTATGAGCAGTTCTTC
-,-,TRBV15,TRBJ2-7,CATSSTTESYEQYF,TGTGCCACCAGCTCAACGACAGAGTCCTACGAGCAGTACTTC
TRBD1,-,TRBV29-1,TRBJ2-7,CSARTGAAYEQYF,TGCAGCGCCAGGACAGGGGCGGCCTACGAGCAGTACTTC
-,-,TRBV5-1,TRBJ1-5,CASSLGINQPQHF,TGCGCCAGCAGCTTGGGGATCAATCAGCCCCAGCATTTT
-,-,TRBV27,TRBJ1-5,CASSPGPLNQPQHF,TGTGCCAGCAGTCCGGGACCTTTAAATCAGCCCCAGCATTTT
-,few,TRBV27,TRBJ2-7,CASSLSPYEQYF,TGTGCCAGCAGTTTATCCCCCTACGAGCAGTACTTC
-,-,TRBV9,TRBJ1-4,CASSASGTTNEKLFF,TGTGCCAGCAGCGCATCAGGGACAACTAATGAAAAACTGTTTTTT
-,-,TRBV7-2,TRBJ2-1,CASSLRLVRFQLGENEQFF,TGTGCCAGCAGCTTAAGGCTAGTCAGATTTCAATTAGGCGAGAATGAGCAGTTCTTC
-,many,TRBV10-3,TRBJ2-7,CAISRSSEIYEQYF,TGTGCCATCAGTCGCTCTAGCGAAATATACGAGCAGTACTTC
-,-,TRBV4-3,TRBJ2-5,CASSPIWASWDAQYF,TGCGCCAGCAGCCCCATTTGGGCTAGCTGGGACGCCCAGTACTTC